These 10 T cell receptor beta chains share one sample of origin, sequenced in a study of T cells in Graves' hyperthyroidism and ophthalmopathy. What was amplified from RNA transcripts were TCR beta CDR3 regions. RT-PCR in the first round (using the HTBI primer set) targeted the TCR CDR3. In TCRdb, the multiplex PCR reads were re-called with MiXCR into one record per CDR3 protein. The data show 450,000 to 650,000 distinct CDR3 sequences, 15% to 20% seen once. The sequencing input was blood. Receptors were obtained from a woman aged 18-29 years with Graves' ophthalmopathy.

This clonotype was seen repeatedly, ten times or more. The CDR3 nucleotides read TGCAGTGCGCCTATGTGGGGGGCAAAGGAGCAGTACTTC. Amino acids: CSAPMWGAKEQYF. The chain couples TRBV20-1 to TRBJ2-7; TRBD1 or TRBD2 may be the D gene (6 bases each). This CDR3 contains 13 residues. CDR1 is DFQATT and CDR2 is SNEGSKA in the germline V gene (reference sequence). The V gene lost 6 bases and the J gene lost 7 bases, with 19 bases spanning the gap.

This clonotype was seen more than once but under ten times. The chain has TRBV12-3 or TRBV12-4 and TRBJ1-5; weak D call: TRBD1 (5 bases). V lost 2 bases and J lost 8, with 13 bases in between. CDR3 length: 14 residues. CDR3 region: CASSLSQGSKPQHF. DNA for the CDR3: TGTGCCAGCAGTTTATCCCAGGGTAGTAAGCCCCAGCATTTT.

This clonotype occurred a few times. The gene calls are TRBV4-1 and TRBJ2-3; tentatively, D is TRBD2 (5 bases). The CDR3 extends over 16 amino acids. Trimming stripped 2 bases from V and 3 bases from J, with 15 bases between. From germline, CDR1 is MGHRA and CDR2 YSYEKL. CDR3 coding DNA: TGCGCCAGCAGCCAACGGACTTTTCGTGGGACAGATACGCAGTATTTT. Its translation is CASSQRTFRGTDTQYF.

This clonotype was counted ten times or more. The V call is TRBV28, the J call TRBJ2-3; D might be TRBD1 or TRBD2, each matching 7 bases. Germline V gene sequence: CDR1 MDHEN, CDR2 SYDVKM. Trimming removed 2 bases from V and 3 bases from J, with 18 bases in between. This CDR3 has 17 amino acids. CDR3 region: CASSLIRGREITDTQYF. CDR3 nucleotide sequence: TGTGCCAGCAGTTTAATAAGGGGGCGGGAGATTACAGATACGCAGTATTTT.

This clonotype was found a few times. This chain links TRBV29-1 with TRBJ2-7; D may be TRBD1 (6 bases). Deletions cut 0 bases from V and 0 bases from J, with 12 bases between. The CDR3 length is 15 residues. The germline CDR1 and CDR2 sequences are SQVTM and ANQGSEA. In DNA, the CDR3 is TGCAGCGTTGAAGACCCCCGGGACACCTCCTACGAGCAGTACTTC. This gives the protein CSVEDPRDTSYEQYF.

This clonotype was detected ten times or more. The genes are TRBV28 and TRBJ2-7; D is unresolved. Trimming pared 5 bases from V and 3 bases from J, leaving 17 bases between. The CDR3 covers 15 residues. The germline CDR1 and CDR2 sequences are MDHEN and SYDVKM. The CDR3 region is CASSPSKGVSYEQYF. CDR3 sequence (DNA): TGTGCCAGCAGTCCCTCTAAGGGTGTCAGCTACGAGCAGTACTTC.

This clonotype turned up a few times. The rearrangement joins TRBV20-1 to TRBJ2-7; D is perhaps TRBD2 (6 bases). Trimming shortened V by 7 bases and J by 3 bases, and 19 bases separated the two germline ends. The CDR3 totals 14 residues. CDR1 is DFQATT, CDR2 SNEGSKA, per germline (reference sequence). CDR3 sequence: CSVQSGDSLYEQYF. Written as DNA, the CDR3 is TGCAGTGTCCAGTCTGGGGACTCCCTCTACGAGCAGTACTTC.

The chain employs TRBV6-1 and TRBJ1-5; D remains ambiguous. CDR1 and CDR2 (germline): MNHNS, SASEGT. CDR3 length: 13 amino acids. V lost 3 bases, J lost 7 bases, and 10 bases lay in between. The CDR3 sequence: CASSERGYQPQHF. The CDR3 region has the DNA TGTGCCAGCAGTGAGAGAGGGTACCAGCCCCAGCATTTT.

The gene calls are TRBV20-1 and TRBJ1-6; 8 nucleotides align to TRBD1. The CDR3 sequence is 12 residues long. Germline V gene data show CDR1 as DFQATT and CDR2 as SNEGSKA (reference sequence). The J segment lost 9 bases and the V segment lost 6 bases, leaving 4 bases of the junction unmatched. CDR3 in amino acids: CSAHTGGSPLHF. CDR3 sequence (DNA): TGCAGTGCACATACAGGGGGTTCACCCCTCCACTTT.

This rearrangement joins TRBV28 to TRBJ2-7; 11 nucleotides align to TRBD2. Germline CDR1 and CDR2: MDHEN and SYDVKM. The junction had 5 bases not matched to a gene; V was cut back by 2 bases and J by 2 bases. The CDR3 spans 16 residues. This CDR3 reads CASSLGTSGVAYEQYF. CDR3 DNA: TGTGCCAGCAGTTTAGGGACTAGCGGAGTGGCCTACGAGCAGTACTTC.